Listed below are T cell receptor beta chains from one sample, sequenced in a study of post-analysis software for immune sequencing data. Using its own MiXCR run on the PCR reads, TCRdb lists one record per CDR3 protein. The table has roughly 650,000 distinct CDR3 sequences, about 60% seen once. Sequenced: blood. These TCRs come from a girl under 10 years old with multiple sclerosis. CDR3s leave out the opening cysteine and the closing phenylalanine or tryptophan. Rows may omit the clone size; those that give it use once, few, many or a size class.

>TRBV5-1|TRBJ2-7|NA
ASKVYTGGSYEQY
>TRBV25-1|TRBJ2-7|once
ASSEPRSHEQY
>TRBV7-8|TRBJ2-3|NA
ASRRVGVSTDTQY
>TRBV20-1|TRBJ2-1|NA
SAPRDFSYNEQF
>TRBV7-2|TRBJ2-1|NA
ASSYIRTDTYYNEQF
>TRBV6-6|TRBJ2-1|once
ASSPPTGYNEQF
>TRBV7-2|TRBJ2-7|NA
ASSLWDDSYEQY
>TRBV18|TRBJ2-3|NA
ASSPRRRYTDTQY
>TRBV20-1|TRBJ2-1|NA
SARDLPRHRNEQF
>TRBV10-3|TRBJ2-3|NA
AISKGSGGSTDTQY
>TRBV6-1|TRBJ2-6|few
ASSRGRQGTGANVLT
>TRBV27|TRBJ2-1|NA
ASSKTSGINEQF
>TRBV6-6|TRBJ2-7|NA
ASSHESAAYEQY
>TRBV5-1|TRBJ1-2|few
ASSLEDRVVYGYT
>TRBV5-5|TRBJ1-2|NA
ASSFSKDSLYGYT
>TRBV12-3/TRBV12-4|TRBJ2-3|NA
ASSTGLAGPTDTQY
>TRBV5-5|TRBJ2-7|many
ASSRDSSPYEQY
>TRBV29-1|TRBJ1-2|NA
SVDQQYGYT
>TRBV5-6|TRBJ2-1|NA
ASSLSSGRAGEQF
>TRBV5-1|NA|once
ASKATSYEQY
>TRBV12-3/TRBV12-4|TRBJ2-5|NA
ASSLREKETQY
>TRBV20-1|TRBJ2-1|NA
SARPREELVRPNNEQF
>TRBV29-1|TRBJ1-5|few
SVGQTGGDQPQH
>TRBV5-1|TRBJ2-1|NA
ASSLGGVGGLGNEQF
>TRBV6-9|TRBJ1-2|NA
ASSSNYLDRVGYGYT
>TRBV10-2|TRBJ2-1|few
ASSPGPLYYNEQF